This T cell receptor beta chain is from a study of regulatory T cells in long-lasting Graves disease. Library construction for TCR beta used iRepertoire HTBI primers and Arm-PCR of CDR3 regions. TCRdb ran MiXCR on the multiplex PCR reads and lists one entry per CDR3 protein. Counted here are approximately 250,000 distinct CDR3 sequences, about a sixth occurring once; the ten biggest clones make up roughly a fifth. Stated time point: newly diagnosed GD, antithyroid drugs for less than 3 months. PBMC RNA served as the TCR library source. Study observations and caveats: Among samples with persistent disease, TRBV28, TRBJ1-2 and TRBJ2-5 were favored. Persistent patients shared more public clonotypes (under 3,000) than newly diagnosed patients (about 1,000).

This CDR3 is 16 amino acids long. V was trimmed by 0 bases and J by 0 bases, leaving 12 bases between them. Per germline, CDR1 MNHEY and CDR2 SVGAGI. This clonotype was seen at least ten times. As yet, its antigen is unknown. The source material was peripheral blood mononuclear cells (PBMCs), sampled at new diagnosis, from a patient treated with antithyroid drugs. The chain carries TRBV6-5 and TRBJ2-7; D not certain. The source is a female donor with Graves disease. The CDR3 is CASSYSQDGDSYEQYF. The CDR3, as DNA: TGTGCCAGCAGTTACTCGCAGGACGGAGACTCCTACGAGCAGTACTTC.